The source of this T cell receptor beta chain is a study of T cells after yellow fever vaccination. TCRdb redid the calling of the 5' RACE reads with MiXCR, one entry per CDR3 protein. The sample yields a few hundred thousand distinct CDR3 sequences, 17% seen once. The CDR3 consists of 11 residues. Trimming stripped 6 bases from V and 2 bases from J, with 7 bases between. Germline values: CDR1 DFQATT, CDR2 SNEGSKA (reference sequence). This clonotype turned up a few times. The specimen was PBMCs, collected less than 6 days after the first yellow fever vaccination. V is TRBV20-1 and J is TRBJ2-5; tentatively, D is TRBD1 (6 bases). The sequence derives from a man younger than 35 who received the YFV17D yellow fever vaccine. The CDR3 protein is CSATGQETQYF. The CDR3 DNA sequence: TGCAGTGCGACAGGACAAGAGACCCAGTACTTC.